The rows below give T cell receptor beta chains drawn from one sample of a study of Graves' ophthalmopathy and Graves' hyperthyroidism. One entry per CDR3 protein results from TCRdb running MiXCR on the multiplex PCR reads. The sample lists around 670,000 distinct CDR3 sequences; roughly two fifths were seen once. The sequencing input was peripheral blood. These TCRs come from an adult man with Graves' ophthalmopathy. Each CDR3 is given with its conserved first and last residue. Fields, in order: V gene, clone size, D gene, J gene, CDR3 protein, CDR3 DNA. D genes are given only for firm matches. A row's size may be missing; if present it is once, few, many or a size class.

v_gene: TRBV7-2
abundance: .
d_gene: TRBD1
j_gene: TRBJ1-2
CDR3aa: CASSLETGPLGYTF
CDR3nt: TGTGCCAGCAGCTTAGAGACAGGGCCTCTCGGCTACACCTTC

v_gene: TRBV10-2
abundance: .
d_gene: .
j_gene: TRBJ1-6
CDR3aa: CASSETEWTPLHF
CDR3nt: TGCGCCAGCAGTGAGACAGAGTGGACACCCCTCCACTTT

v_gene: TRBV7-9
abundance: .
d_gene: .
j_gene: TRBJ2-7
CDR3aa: CASSLVWGAMDYEQYF
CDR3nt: TGTGCCAGCAGCTTAGTTTGGGGGGCTATGGACTACGAGCAGTACTTC

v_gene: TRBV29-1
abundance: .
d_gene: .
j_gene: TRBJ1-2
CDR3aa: CSTPTPQASGYTF
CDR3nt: TGCAGCACCCCTACGCCACAGGCAAGTGGCTACACCTTC

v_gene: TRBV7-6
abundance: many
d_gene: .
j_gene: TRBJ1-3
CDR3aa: CASSLAGQSSSGNTIYF
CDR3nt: TGTGCCAGCAGCTTAGCTGGACAGTCAAGCTCTGGAAACACCATATATTTT

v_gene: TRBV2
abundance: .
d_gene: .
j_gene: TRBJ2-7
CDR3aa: CASSARPHEQYF
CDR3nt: TGTGCCAGCAGTGCTAGGCCCCACGAGCAGTACTTC

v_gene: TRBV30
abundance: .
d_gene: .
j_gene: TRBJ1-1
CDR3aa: CAWRLKRVNTEAFF
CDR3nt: TGTGCCTGGAGGCTTAAAAGAGTGAACACTGAAGCTTTCTTT

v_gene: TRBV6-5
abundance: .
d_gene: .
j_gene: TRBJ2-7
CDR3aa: CASKEDSQSYEQYF
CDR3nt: TGTGCCAGCAAGGAGGATAGTCAGTCCTACGAGCAGTACTTC

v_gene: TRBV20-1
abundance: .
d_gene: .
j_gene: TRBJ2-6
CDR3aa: CSAPSAPFSGANVLTF
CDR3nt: TGCAGTGCTCCCAGTGCCCCTTTCTCTGGGGCCAACGTCCTGACTTTC

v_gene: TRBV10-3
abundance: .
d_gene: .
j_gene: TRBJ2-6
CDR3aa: CAISSAPTVSGANVLTF
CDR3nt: TGTGCCATCAGTAGTGCACCGACAGTCTCTGGGGCCAACGTCCTGACTTTC

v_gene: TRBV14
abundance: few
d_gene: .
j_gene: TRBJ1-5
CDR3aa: CASSFTDSGSNQPQHF
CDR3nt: TGTGCCAGCAGTTTCACAGATTCTGGAAGCAATCAGCCCCAGCATTTT

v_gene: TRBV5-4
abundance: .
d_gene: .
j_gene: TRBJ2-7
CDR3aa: CASSELAFGSPYEQYF
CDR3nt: TGTGCCAGCAGCGAACTTGCTTTCGGTTCCCCCTACGAGCAGTACTTC

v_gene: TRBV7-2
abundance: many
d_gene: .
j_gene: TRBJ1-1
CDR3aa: CASSPHSDAAFF
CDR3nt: TGTGCCAGCAGCCCCCATAGTGACGCAGCTTTCTTT

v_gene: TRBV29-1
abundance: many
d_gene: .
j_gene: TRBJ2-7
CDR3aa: CSVEAEDYEQYF
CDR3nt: TGCAGCGTTGAGGCGGAGGACTACGAGCAGTACTTC

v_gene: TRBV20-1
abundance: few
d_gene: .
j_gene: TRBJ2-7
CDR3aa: CSARVVGSGAYEQYF
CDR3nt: TGCAGTGCTAGGGTCGTCGGGTCAGGGGCCTACGAGCAGTACTTC

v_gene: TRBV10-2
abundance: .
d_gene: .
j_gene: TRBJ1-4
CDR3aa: CASSGPNPGEKLFF
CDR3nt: TGCGCCAGCAGTGGGCCTAATCCGGGAGAAAAACTGTTTTTT

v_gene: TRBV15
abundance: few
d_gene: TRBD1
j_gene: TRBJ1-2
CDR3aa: CATSSRGTAYGYTF
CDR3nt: TGTGCCACCAGCAGCAGGGGGACAGCTTATGGCTACACCTTC

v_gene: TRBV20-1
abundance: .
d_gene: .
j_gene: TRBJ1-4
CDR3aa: CSARVGWQNYEKLFF
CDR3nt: TGCAGTGCTAGGGTCGGTTGGCAGAACTATGAAAAACTGTTTTTT